Following are 17 T cell receptor beta chains from one sample sequenced in a study of PD-1 blockade in mismatch repair-deficient tumors. Sequencing was performed with immunoSEQ multiplex PCR; in TCRdb, only in-frame clones are kept and a portion is missing. Among fewer than 20,000 clones listed, 65% to 85% were seen once. Here the sequenced sample was PBMCs, taken 4 weeks after starting pembrolizumab. These receptors came from an adult with mismatch repair-deficient cancer.

The rearrangement links TRBV18 to TRBJ1-2; TRBD1 matches 8 bases. Germline V gene data show CDR1 as KGHSH and CDR2 as LQKENI. V was pared by 2 bases and J by 7 bases, with 6 bases of the junction left unmatched. The CDR3 is 14 residues long. CDR3 loop: CASSPEGQGSGYTF. The CDR3 nucleotides read TGTGCCAGCTCACCAGAAGGACAGGGATCTGGCTACACCTTC. Full variable domain (missing parts from reference TRBV18 and TRBJ1-2): NAGVMQNPRHLVRRRGQEARLRCSPMKGHSHVYWYRQLPEEGLKFMVYLQKENIIDESGMPKERFSAEFPKEGPSILRIQQVVRGDSAAYFCASSPEGQGSGYTFGSGTRLTVV.

The chain joins TRBV28 to TRBJ2-3; TRBD2 matches at 7 bases. Trimming removed 4 bases from V and 2 bases from J; junction bases left unmatched: 6. CDR1 is MDHEN and CDR2 is SYDVKM in the germline V gene. The CDR3 consists of 15 residues. Here the CDR3 reads CASSWPSGYTDTQYF. The CDR3 DNA sequence: TGTGCCAGCAGTTGGCCTAGCGGATACACAGATACGCAGTATTTT.

This clone has more than one count but fewer than ten. The V gene is TRBV28, the J gene TRBJ2-7; D not certain. V was clipped by 3 bases and J by 3 bases, with 9 bases between them. CDR1 and CDR2 (germline): MDHEN, SYDVKM. CDR3 length: 13 residues. For the CDR3, the DNA is TGTGCCAGCAGTTTTTCCAGATACTACGAGCAGTACTTC. It is translated as CASSFSRYYEQYF.

The chain couples TRBV5-1 to TRBJ2-1, with TRBD2 matching 7 bases. Looked up from germline, CDR1 is SGHRS and CDR2 is YFSETQ. V trimming: 0 bases; J trimming: 3 bases; junction bases outside the gene matches: 3. The CDR3 is 15 residues long. The CDR3 nucleotides are TGCGCCAGCAGCTTGGTGGCTAGCGGCTACAATGAGCAGTTCTTC. It specifies CASSLVASGYNEQFF. The full variable domain, completed using reference TRBV5-1 and TRBJ2-1, is KAGVTQTPRYLIKTRGQQVTLSCSPISGHRSVSWYQQTPGQGLQFLFEYFSETQRNKGNFPGRFSGRQFSNSRSEMNVSTLELGDSALYLCASSLVASGYNEQFFGPGTRLTVL.

V usage is TRBV19 and J usage is TRBJ2-4, with D maybe TRBD1 (6 bases). In germline, CDR1 is LNHDA, CDR2 SQIVND (reference sequence). Trimming shortened V by 10 bases and J by 1 base, and 20 bases separated the two germline ends. The CDR3 length is 16 residues. CDR3 region: CATGTLVFGAKNIQYF. DNA for the CDR3: TGTGCCACTGGGACATTGGTCTTCGGGGCCAAAAACATTCAGTACTTC.

The chain has TRBV9 and TRBJ2-3, with D tentatively TRBD1 (6 bases). Looked up from germline, CDR1 is SGDLS and CDR2 is YYNGEE. V dropped 6 bases and J dropped 2 bases, with 19 bases sitting between them. This CDR3 is built from 16 residues. In DNA form, the CDR3 reads TGTGCCAGCACCCCAAGGGACAAAGGATTCACAGATACGCAGTATTTT. Protein: CASTPRDKGFTDTQYF.

The genes are TRBV11-2 and TRBJ2-7, with TRBD1 as a possible D gene (5 bases). The CDR3 is 12 amino acids. Germline V gives CDR1 SGHAT, CDR2 FQNNGV. V shed 6 bases and J shed 7 bases, with 13 bases lying between them. For the CDR3, the DNA is TGTGCCAGCAGTCCCAGGGCTCGGGAGCAGTACTTC. As protein: CASSPRAREQYF.

This clone appeared a few times. The chain has TRBV21-1 and TRBJ1-6. TRBV21-1 corresponds to a pseudogene. This CDR3 is 17 amino acids long. DNA for the CDR3: TGTGCCAGCAGCAAAGGAGGTTTACTACCGAATCCCTCACCCCTCCACTTT. This gives the protein CASSKGGLLPNPSPLHF.

The chain recombines TRBV29-1 with TRBJ2-5, with D perhaps TRBD1 (6 bases). Trimming stripped 7 bases from V and 2 bases from J, with 11 bases between. There are 12 residues in the CDR3. Germline CDR1 is SQVTM and CDR2 is ANQGSEA. CDR3 DNA sequence: TGCAGCGCCGCTAGGGGGCAAGAGACCCAGTACTTC. It yields the protein CSAARGQETQYF.

The chain uses TRBV11-3 and TRBJ1-2; maybe TRBD1 (6 bases). V lost 2 bases to trimming and J lost 4 bases, with 8 bases between them. Germline V lookup: CDR1 SGHNT, CDR2 YENEEA. This CDR3 is built from 13 residues. CDR3 sequence: CASSLTGIYGYTF. For the CDR3, the DNA is TGTGCCAGCAGCTTAACAGGGATCTATGGCTACACCTTC.

This chain links TRBV28 with TRBJ1-1; TRBD1 matches at 8 bases. This CDR3 spans 15 amino acids. Trimming removed 3 bases from V and 1 base from J; junction bases left unmatched: 4. Germline assignment: CDR1 MDHEN and CDR2 SYDVKM. CDR3 sequence: CASSLSGTGNTEAFF. CDR3 nucleotide sequence: TGTGCCAGCAGTTTGTCCGGGACAGGGAACACTGAAGCTTTCTTT.

For the CDR3, the DNA is TGTGCCACCAGCAGAGACAGGCTAAACGGAAACACCATATATTTT. Translating gives CATSRDRLNGNTIYF. The chain joins TRBV15 to TRBJ1-3; D not resolved. This CDR3 region has 15 residues. Germline V lookup: CDR1 LNHNV, CDR2 YYDKDF (reference sequence). Trimming shortened V by 0 bases and J by 4 bases, and 10 bases separated the two germline ends.

In this sample, this clone turned up once. The chain has TRBV7-2 and TRBJ2-2; 9 nucleotides agree with TRBD2. V shed 5 bases, J shed 5 bases, and the junction held 9 bases outside the gene matches. CDR1 and CDR2 from the germline V gene are SGHTA and FQGNSA. The CDR3 runs 16 residues. CDR3 sequence (DNA): TGTGCCAGCAGCCGTCATAGCGGGAGTCCGACCGGGGAGCTGTTTTTT. The encoded protein is CASSRHSGSPTGELFF.

The J gene is TRBJ2-1, the V gene TRBV6-1; D may be TRBD2 (5 bases). The V end was cut by 2 bases, the J end by 0 bases, with 11 bases between. The germline CDR1 and CDR2 sequences are MNHNS and SASEGT. The CDR3 runs to 16 residues. The CDR3 DNA follows: TGTGCCAGCAGTGAATTTAGCGCGGTCTCCTACAATGAGCAGTTCTTC. It is translated as CASSEFSAVSYNEQFF.

The chain is built from TRBV11-2 and TRBJ2-5; 12 nucleotides agree with TRBD1. This CDR3 contains 17 residues. CDR1 SGHAT and CDR2 FQNNGV come from the germline V gene. The junction had 11 bases not matched to a gene; V was cut back by 5 bases and J by 4 bases. The chain's CDR3 is CASSPRTGQGALETQYF. In DNA form, the CDR3 reads TGTGCCAGCAGCCCCAGGACGGGACAGGGGGCTTTAGAGACCCAGTACTTC.

This sequence joins TRBV18 and TRBJ1-4; TRBD1 might be the D (5 bases). The germline V and J ends were trimmed by 3 bases and 5 bases, with 10 bases remaining between them. Germline CDR1 and CDR2: KGHSH and LQKENI. The CDR3 is made up of 14 amino acids. CDR3 bases: TGTGCCAGCTCACCTCGACAGAGCAATGAAAAACTGTTTTTT. Amino acids: CASSPRQSNEKLFF.

V usage is TRBV5-1 and J usage is TRBJ2-1; TRBD1 matches at 7 bases. CDR3 length: 14 residues. The germline CDR1 and CDR2 sequences are SGHRS and YFSETQ. V was pared by 4 bases and J by 5 bases, with 6 bases of the junction left unmatched. CDR3 coding DNA: TGCGCCAGCAGCAGTGGACAGGTTGACAATGAGCAGTTCTTC. Protein product: CASSSGQVDNEQFF.